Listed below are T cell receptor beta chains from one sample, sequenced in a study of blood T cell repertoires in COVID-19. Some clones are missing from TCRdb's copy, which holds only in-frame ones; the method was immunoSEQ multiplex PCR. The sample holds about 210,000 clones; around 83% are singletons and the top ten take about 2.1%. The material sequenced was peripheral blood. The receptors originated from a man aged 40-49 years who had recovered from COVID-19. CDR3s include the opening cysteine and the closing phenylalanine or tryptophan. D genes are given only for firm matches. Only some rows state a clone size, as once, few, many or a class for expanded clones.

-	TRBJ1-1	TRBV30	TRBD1	TGTGCCTGGAGGGGACAGGGGCCTGAAGCTTTCTTT	CAWRGQGPEAFF
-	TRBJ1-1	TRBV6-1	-	TGTGCCAGCAGTGACCCCCCACGGGGCACTGAAGCTTTCTTT	CASSDPPRGTEAFF
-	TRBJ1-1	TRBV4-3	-	TGCGCCAGCAGCCAACTCACAGGAGCGACCCTTGAAGCTTTCTTT	CASSQLTGATLEAFF
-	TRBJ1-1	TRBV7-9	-	TGTGCCAGCAGCCCCGGGGTGCGCACTGAAGCTTTCTTT	CASSPGVRTEAFF
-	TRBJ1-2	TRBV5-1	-	TGCGCCAGCAGCGCGGGACGGCAAGCGGGAGGCTACACCTTC	CASSAGRQAGGYTF
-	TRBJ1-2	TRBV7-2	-	TGTGCCAGCAGCCTCAACTATTACCCTAACTATGGCTACACCTTC	CASSLNYYPNYGYTF
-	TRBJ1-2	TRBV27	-	TGTGCCAGCAGTCCCCGCCGGGACTCTGATGGCTACACCTTC	CASSPRRDSDGYTF
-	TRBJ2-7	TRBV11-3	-	TGTGCCAGCAGCTTAGCCAGGGGCCGGTTGCAGTACTTC	CASSLARGRLQYF
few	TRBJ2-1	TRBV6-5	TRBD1	TGTGCCAGCTCCCCCATACCAGGGGGCTACAATGAGCAGTTCTTC	CASSPIPGGYNEQFF
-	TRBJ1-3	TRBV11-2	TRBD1	TGTGCCAGCAAGGGACAGGGGTTGGGCTCTGGAAACACCATATATTTT	CASKGQGLGSGNTIYF
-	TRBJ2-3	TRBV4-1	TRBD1	TGCGCCAGCAGCCCCTCCGGGACAGGAAACACAGATACGCAGTATTTT	CASSPSGTGNTDTQYF
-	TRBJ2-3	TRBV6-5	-	TGTGCCAGCAGTTACTCGGCGGGGGCTAGCACAGATACGCAGTATTTT	CASSYSAGASTDTQYF
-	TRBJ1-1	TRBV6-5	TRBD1	TGTGCCAGCAGTTACACAAGGACAGGTCCGCATGCTTTCTTT	CASSYTRTGPHAFF
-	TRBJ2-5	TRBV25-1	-	TGTGCCAGCAGTGAATACCCCTCCCGGACAGATCAAGAGACCCAGTACTTC	CASSEYPSRTDQETQYF
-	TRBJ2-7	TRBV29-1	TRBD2	TGCAGCGTTGAAGAGGGTAGCGGGAGAATCTACGAGCAGTACTTC	CSVEEGSGRIYEQYF
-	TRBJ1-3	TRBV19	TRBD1	TGTGCCAGTAGTTTAGACCTGGGGACAGACTCTGGAAACACCATATATTTT	CASSLDLGTDSGNTIYF
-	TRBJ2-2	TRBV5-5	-	TGTGCCAGCAGTTTATCCTCGCTGCGCGGGGAGCTGTTTTTT	CASSLSSLRGELFF
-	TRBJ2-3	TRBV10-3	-	TGTGCCACCACGCCAGCGGAGAGCACAGATACGCAGTATTTT	CATTPAESTDTQYF
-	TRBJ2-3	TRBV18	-	TGTGCCAGCTCACCCTACGGGAGCACAGATACGCAGTATTTT	CASSPYGSTDTQYF
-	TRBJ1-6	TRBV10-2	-	TGCGCCAGCAGAAATTCCGGGCTCTCCGGCGGGTCACCCCTCCACTTT	CASRNSGLSGGSPLHF
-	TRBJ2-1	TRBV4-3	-	TGCGCCAGCAGCCAAGATCCCGGGTATACTGAGCAGTTCTTC	CASSQDPGYTEQFF
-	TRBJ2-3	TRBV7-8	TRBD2	TGTGCCAGCAGCACTGGGACTAGCGGGGGGGCTGTCACAGATACGCAGTATTTT	CASSTGTSGGAVTDTQYF
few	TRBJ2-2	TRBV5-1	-	TGCGCCAGCCGGCCCAGGGGCAGCACCGGGGAGCTGTTTTTT	CASRPRGSTGELFF
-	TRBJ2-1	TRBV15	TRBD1	TGTGCCACCAGCAGAGATCTGGGACAGGCCGTTCGTAATGAGCAGTTCTTC	CATSRDLGQAVRNEQFF
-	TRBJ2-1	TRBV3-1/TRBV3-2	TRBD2	TGTGCCAGCAGCCTTGCTAGCGGGCTTGAGCAGTTCTTC	CASSLASGLEQFF
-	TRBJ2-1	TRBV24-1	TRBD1	TGTGCCACCAGTGATTATTCGGGACAGGGACCCTACAATGAGCAGTTCTTC	CATSDYSGQGPYNEQFF
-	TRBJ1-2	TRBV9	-	TGTGCCAGCAGCGTCGACAGTTACTATGGCTACACCTTC	CASSVDSYYGYTF
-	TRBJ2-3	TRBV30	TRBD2	TGTGCCTGGGGGACTAGCGGGAGGGCCGGAGATACGCAGTATTTT	CAWGTSGRAGDTQYF
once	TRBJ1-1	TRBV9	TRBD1	TGTGCCAGCAGCGCCTTCGGGACAGGTGTGGACACTGAAGCTTTCTTT	CASSAFGTGVDTEAFF
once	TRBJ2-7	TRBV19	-	TGTGCCAGTAGTCGGCAGGGGACAACCTACGAGCAGTACTTC	CASSRQGTTYEQYF
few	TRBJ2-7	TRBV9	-	TGTGCCAGCAGCGTAAGTCCTAAACCCTACGAGCAGTACTTC	CASSVSPKPYEQYF
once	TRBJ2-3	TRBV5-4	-	TGTGCCAGCAGCTCTCGAGTTTCTCTGGATACGCAGTATTTT	CASSSRVSLDTQYF
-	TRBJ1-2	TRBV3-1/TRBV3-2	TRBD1	TGTGCCAGCAGCCAAGATGTACAGGGGGCGAGGGGCTACACCTTC	CASSQDVQGARGYTF
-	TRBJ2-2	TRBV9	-	TGTGCCAGCAGCGGCAGACAGAACACCGGGGAGCTGTTTTTT	CASSGRQNTGELFF
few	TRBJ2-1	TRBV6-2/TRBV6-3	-	TGTGCCAGCAGTGACCGGACAGACGAGCAGTTCTTC	CASSDRTDEQFF
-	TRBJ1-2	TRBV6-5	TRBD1	TGTGCCAGCAGGCCCCCTCAGGGGGACTATGGCTACACCTTC	CASRPPQGDYGYTF
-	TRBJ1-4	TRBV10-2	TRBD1	TGCGCCAGCAGTGATCGACAGGGAATAAATGAAAAACTGTTTTTT	CASSDRQGINEKLFF
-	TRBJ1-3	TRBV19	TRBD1	TGTGCCAGTAGTCTGGAGGACAGGGGGCCCGGAAACACCATATATTTT	CASSLEDRGPGNTIYF
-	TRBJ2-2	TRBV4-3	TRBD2	TGCGCCAGCAGCCAAGATGTAAGGACTAGCGGGGCCACGAACACCGGGGAGCTGTTTTTT	CASSQDVRTSGATNTGELFF
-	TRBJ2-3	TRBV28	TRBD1	TGTGCCAGCAGTCCGGTTACCGGGACAGGGGGGGCCTATAGCACAGATACGCAGTATTTT	CASSPVTGTGGAYSTDTQYF